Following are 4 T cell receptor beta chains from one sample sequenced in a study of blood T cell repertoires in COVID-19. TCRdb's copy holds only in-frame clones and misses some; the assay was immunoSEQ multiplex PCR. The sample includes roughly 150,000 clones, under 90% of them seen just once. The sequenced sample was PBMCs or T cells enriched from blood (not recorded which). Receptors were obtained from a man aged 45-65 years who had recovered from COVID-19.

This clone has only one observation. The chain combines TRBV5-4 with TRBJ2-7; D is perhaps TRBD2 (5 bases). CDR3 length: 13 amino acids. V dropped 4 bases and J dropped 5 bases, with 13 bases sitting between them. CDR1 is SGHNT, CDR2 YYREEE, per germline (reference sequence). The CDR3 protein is CASSAPLEDEQYF. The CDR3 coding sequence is TGTGCCAGCAGCGCACCCCTGGAGGACGAGCAGTACTTC.

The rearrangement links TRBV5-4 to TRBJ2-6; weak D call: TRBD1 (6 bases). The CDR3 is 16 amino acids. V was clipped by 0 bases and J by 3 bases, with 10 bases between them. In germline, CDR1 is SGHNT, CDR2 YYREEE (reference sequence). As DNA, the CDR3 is TGTGCCAGCAGCTTGGGAGGGGGAAGTGGGGCCAACGTCCTGACTTTC. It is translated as CASSLGGGSGANVLTF. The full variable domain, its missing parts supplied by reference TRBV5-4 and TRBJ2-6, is ETGVTQSPTHLIKTRGQQVTLRCSSQSGHNTVSWYQQALGQGPQFIFQYYREEENGRGNFPPRFSGLQFPNYSSELNVNALELDDSALYLCASSLGGGSGANVLTFGAGSRLTVL.

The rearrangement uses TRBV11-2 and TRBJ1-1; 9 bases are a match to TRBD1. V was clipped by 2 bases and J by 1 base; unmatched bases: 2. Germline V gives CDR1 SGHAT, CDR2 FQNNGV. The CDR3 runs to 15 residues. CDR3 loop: CASSLRQGGNTEAFF. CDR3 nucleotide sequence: TGTGCCAGCAGCTTAAGACAGGGGGGGAACACTGAAGCTTTCTTT.

The CDR3 bases are TGTGCCAGCAGCCAAAATTTACAGGCGAACTATGGCTACACCTTC. It translates to CASSQNLQANYGYTF. The gene calls are TRBV3-1 (or the pseudogene TRBV3-2) and TRBJ1-2; weak D call: TRBD1 (5 bases). V was pared by 2 bases and J by 2 bases, with 12 bases between. Germline-derived CDR1 and CDR2 are LGHDT and YNNKEL (reference sequence). The CDR3 covers 15 residues.